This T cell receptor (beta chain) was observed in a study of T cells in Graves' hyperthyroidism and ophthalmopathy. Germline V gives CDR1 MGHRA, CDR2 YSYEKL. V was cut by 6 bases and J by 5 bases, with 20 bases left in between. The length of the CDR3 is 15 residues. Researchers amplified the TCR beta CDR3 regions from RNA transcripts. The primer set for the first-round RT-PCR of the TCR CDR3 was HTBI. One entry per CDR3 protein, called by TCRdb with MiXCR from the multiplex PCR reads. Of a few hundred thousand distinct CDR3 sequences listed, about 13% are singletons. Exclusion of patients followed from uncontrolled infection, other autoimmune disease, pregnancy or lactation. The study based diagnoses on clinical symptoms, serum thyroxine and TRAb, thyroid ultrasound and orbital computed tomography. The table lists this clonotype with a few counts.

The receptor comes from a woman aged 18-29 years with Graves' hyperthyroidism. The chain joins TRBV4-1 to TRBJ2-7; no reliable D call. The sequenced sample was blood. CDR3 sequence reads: CASRQSHGHSNEQYF. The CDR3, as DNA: TGCGCCAGCAGACAAAGTCACGGCCATTCCAACGAGCAGTACTTC.